Each of the 27 T cell receptor beta chains below was sequenced from the same sample in a study of blood T cells in healthy people across ages. The authors ran a second PCR of 7 to 11 cycles using a sample-barcoded 5' primer and a J-beta primer mix. TCRdb passed the 5' RACE reads through MiXCR, listing each CDR3 protein once. The sample includes about 1.4 million distinct CDR3 sequences, 45% to 70% seen only once; the top ten take over 5.5%. Sample: blood. These receptors all stem from a man younger than 35 in good health.

The rearrangement links TRBV2 to TRBJ2-2; TRBD1 aligns across 10 bases. With V trimmed by 7 bases and J by 0 bases, 2 bases remained unmatched. From germline, CDR1 is SNHLY and CDR2 FYNNEI. This CDR3 comprises 15 residues. CDR3 sequence: CASIGQGANTGELFF. The CDR3 region has the DNA TGTGCCAGCATCGGACAGGGGGCGAACACCGGGGAGCTGTTTTTT.

The rearrangement uses TRBV20-1 and TRBJ1-1, with D perhaps matching TRBD1 (5 bases). The CDR3 consists of 14 residues. Germline-derived CDR1 and CDR2 are DFQATT and SNEGSKA (reference sequence). Between the trimmed V and J ends, which lost 1 base and 1 base, there was a span of 10 bases. In nucleotides, the CDR3 is TGCAGTGCTAGAGTGATGACAGCGAACACTGAAGCTTTCTTT. Protein sequence: CSARVMTANTEAFF.

With regard to this clonotype: An end of the junction differs from the germline gene, which may be a read error. The chain employs TRBV20-1 and TRBJ1-5, with D tentatively TRBD1 (5 bases). CDR3 length equals 14 residues. Germline CDR1 DFQATT, CDR2 SNEGSKA (reference sequence). As DNA, the CDR3 is TGTAGTGTAGGGGTTAAGGGACGAAATCAGCCCCAGCATTTT. It translates to CSVGVKGRNQPQHF.

This chain uses TRBV20-1 with TRBJ1-5, with 7 bases lining up with TRBD1. Germline assignment: CDR1 DFQATT and CDR2 SNEGSKA (reference sequence). V dropped 0 bases and J dropped 7; count of bases not matched to a gene: 9. The CDR3 is 15 residues long. The CDR3 region has the DNA TGCAGTGCTAGAGACCCTCGACAGGGAGAGCAGCCCCAGCATTTT. It translates to CSARDPRQGEQPQHF.

The rearrangement links TRBV10-3 to TRBJ2-1, with TRBD1 identical over 7 bases. The CDR3 consists of 16 residues. In germline, CDR1 is ENHRY, CDR2 SYGVKD. Trimming took 5 bases from V and 8 from J; bases not matched to a gene: 15. CDR3 loop: CAISTARDRPYDEQFF. Here the CDR3 DNA reads TGTGCCATCAGTACGGCCCGGGACAGACCTTACGATGAGCAGTTCTTC.

The chain is built from TRBV11-2 and TRBJ2-7; the match to TRBD2 covers 8 bases. CDR1 is SGHAT and CDR2 is FQNNGV in the germline V gene. The CDR3 is 16 residues long. V shed 4 bases and J 5 bases; nucleotides not matched to a gene: 13. Here the CDR3 reads CASSSTPRLARNEQYF. CDR3 DNA: TGTGCCAGCAGCTCCACGCCCCGACTAGCGCGGAACGAGCAGTACTTC. Together with reference TRBV11-2 and TRBJ2-7, the CDR3 gives the full variable domain: EAGVAQSPRYKIIEKRQSVAFWCNPISGHATLYWYQQILGQGPKLLIQFQNNGVVDDSQLPKDRFSAERLKGVDSTLKIQPAKLEDSAVYLCASSSTPRLARNEQYFGPGTRLTVT.

The CDR3 is CASSPPFRTSGSDEQFF. The CDR3 DNA reads TGTGCCAGCAGCCCTCCATTTCGGACTAGCGGGAGTGATGAGCAGTTCTTC. The chain is built from TRBV13 and TRBJ2-1; 13 bases fit TRBD2. The CDR3 extends over 17 amino acids. The ends lost 5 bases at V and 8 bases at J; junction bases unmatched: 12. CDR1 PRHDT and CDR2 FYEKMQ come from the germline V gene (reference sequence).

The chain couples TRBV7-2 to TRBJ1-2; the D is unclear. V was pared by 1 base and J by 7 bases, with 7 bases between. CDR3 size: 12 residues. Germline CDR1 is SGHTA and CDR2 is FQGNSA. This CDR3 is CASSLDKAGYTF. Here the CDR3 DNA reads TGTGCCAGCAGCTTAGACAAGGCTGGCTACACCTTC.

V is TRBV27 and J is TRBJ2-7; 7 bases agree with TRBD1. The CDR3 extends over 14 amino acids. Per the germline V gene, CDR1 is MNHEY and CDR2 is SMNVEV (reference sequence). Losses at the gene ends were 4 bases for V and 2 bases for J; bases not matched to a gene: 5. Written as DNA, the CDR3 is TGTGCCAGCAGTTCGTCCGGGACAGCCTACGAGCAGTACTTC. This translates into CASSSSGTAYEQYF.

This clonotype was counted only a few times. The J gene is TRBJ2-1, the V gene TRBV27, with D tentatively TRBD1 or TRBD2 (6 bases each). The CDR3 sequence is 14 residues long. In germline, CDR1 is MNHEY, CDR2 SMNVEV (reference sequence). The ends were cut back, 2 bases at V and 7 bases at J, with 12 bases in the middle. Here the CDR3 DNA reads TGTGCCAGCAGTTTAATGGGGGGCGGGAATGAGCAGTTCTTC. Protein: CASSLMGGGNEQFF.

This sequence joins TRBV20-1 and TRBJ2-5; the match to TRBD2 covers 11 bases. Germline CDR1 and CDR2: DFQATT and SNEGSKA (reference sequence). Trimming at V came to 4 bases and at J to 4 bases, leaving 11 bases not matched to a gene. This CDR3 is 16 amino acids long. The DNA of the CDR3 is TGCAGTGCTACCGGGACTAGCGGAGGGAGGGGAGAGACCCAGTACTTC. It codes for CSATGTSGGRGETQYF.

The rearrangement joins TRBV27 to TRBJ2-1, with a tentative D call TRBD1 (6 bases). The J call may be in error: the DNA end matches TRBJ2-7 better. CDR1 and CDR2 (germline): MNHEY, SMNVEV (reference sequence). This CDR3 has 13 residues. The CDR3 DNA follows: TGTGCCAGCAGTTACAGGGATGGGGACGAGCAGTACTTC. Its protein product is CASSYRDGDEQYF.

The genes are TRBV20-1 and TRBJ2-7, with D hard to call. The V gene lost 5 bases and the J gene lost 2 bases, with 10 bases spanning the gap. Per the germline V gene, CDR1 is DFQATT and CDR2 is SNEGSKA (reference sequence). The CDR3 runs 12 residues. CDR3 in DNA: TGCAGTGCTCCGAAAGGAGCCTACGAGCAGTACTTC. This translates into CSAPKGAYEQYF.

The gene calls are TRBV27 and TRBJ2-5; 9 bases match TRBD1. Matching the DNA end better, TRBJ2-7 makes the J call doubtful. CDR1 is MNHEY and CDR2 is SMNVEV in the germline V gene (reference sequence). The CDR3 loop spans 14 amino acids. The CDR3 coding sequence is TGTGCCAGCAGTTTTAACAGGGGGCAGGGCGAGCAGTACTTC. Residues: CASSFNRGQGEQYF.

This clonotype was counted only a few times. The chain employs TRBV29-1 and TRBJ2-7; D might be TRBD1 (5 bases). Germline CDR1 is SQVTM and CDR2 is ANQGSEA. This CDR3 region has 12 residues. Between the trimmed V and J ends, which lost 4 bases and 2 bases, there was a span of 9 bases. In DNA, the CDR3 is TGCAGCGTTGTAAAAGGGGCCTACGAGCAGTACTTC. Encoded protein: CSVVKGAYEQYF.

The chain links TRBV2 to TRBJ2-5; no clear D gene. The CDR3 loop spans 14 amino acids. Germline V gene data show CDR1 as SNHLY and CDR2 as FYNNEI. V gave up 3 bases and J gave up 2 bases, with 10 bases separating them. The CDR3 sequence: CASSERQEQETQYF. DNA for the CDR3: TGTGCCAGCAGTGAGAGGCAGGAGCAAGAGACCCAGTACTTC.

The chain joins TRBV12-3 or TRBV12-4 to TRBJ1-5, with 9 bases lining up with TRBD1. The CDR3 extends over 15 amino acids. V lost 5 bases and J lost 4; bases outside the gene matches: 6. The CDR3 DNA sequence: TGTGCCAGCAGTCCCTTGGGACAGGGTAATCAGCCCCAGCATTTT. Translated: CASSPLGQGNQPQHF.

This chain joins TRBV7-2 and TRBJ2-7; 10 positions agree with TRBD2. The CDR3 is 17 amino acids. Looked up from germline, CDR1 is SGHTA and CDR2 is FQGNSA. Trimming removed 4 bases from V and 1 base from J; junction bases left unmatched: 10. This CDR3 is CASSSRTSGTLSYEQYF. CDR3 DNA: TGTGCCAGCAGCTCCCGGACTAGCGGCACCTTATCCTACGAGCAGTACTTC.

CDR3 coding DNA: TGTGCCACCAGGAGGGGACCGGCTGGAACCAATGAGCAGTTCTTC. Translated: CATRRGPAGTNEQFF. The V call is TRBV24-1, the J call TRBJ2-1; possibly TRBD1 or TRBD2 for D (5 bases each). CDR1 and CDR2 from the germline V gene are KGHDR and SFDVKD. This CDR3 has 15 amino acids. The germline V and J ends were trimmed by 7 bases and 6 bases, with 18 bases remaining between them.

A remark on this clonotype: One end of the junction varies from germline; a read error may be responsible. V gene TRBV6-1 combines with J gene TRBJ2-3; D not resolved. This CDR3 is built from 15 residues. The germline gives CDR1 MNHNS, CDR2 SASEGT. The chain's CDR3 is CAGSEYVVVTDTQYF. The CDR3 nucleotides read TGTGCCGGCAGTGAATACGTGGTTGTCACAGATACGCAGTATTTT.

The chain has TRBV20-1 and TRBJ1-1; 7 bases line up with TRBD1. This CDR3 has 13 residues. The trim removed 5 bases at V and 0 bases at J, leaving 3 bases unmatched. Germline CDR1 reads DFQATT; CDR2 reads SNEGSKA (reference sequence). The CDR3 DNA reads TGCAGTGCTCAGGGACAGATGAACACTGAAGCTTTCTTT. Translated: CSAQGQMNTEAFF.

This chain joins TRBV10-3 and TRBJ1-4; the D is unclear. V lost 2 bases, J lost 5 bases, and 9 bases lay in between. CDR3 length equals 14 residues. Per the germline V gene, CDR1 is ENHRY and CDR2 is SYGVKD. The CDR3 loop is CAISEQKPNEKLFF. The CDR3 DNA sequence: TGTGCCATCAGTGAGCAAAAGCCGAATGAAAAACTGTTTTTT.

The chain couples TRBV4-1 to TRBJ2-4; D gene uncertain. The DNA end is more similar to TRBJ2-7, so the J call may be wrong. The CDR3 sequence is 16 residues long. Per germline, CDR1 MGHRA and CDR2 YSYEKL. CDR3 protein: CASSLRSGDSSYEQYF. The CDR3, as DNA: TGCGCCAGCAGCCTGCGGTCTGGGGATAGCTCCTACGAGCAGTACTTC.

The CDR3 DNA sequence: TGTGCCAGCAGCCACGACAGGGCCCCTGAGGAGACCCAGTACTTC. This codes for CASSHDRAPEETQYF. V gene TRBV3-1 combines with J gene TRBJ2-5, with 7 nucleotides matching TRBD1. Unmatched junction bases numbered 9, after V lost 3 bases and J lost 5 bases. The germline gives CDR1 LGHDT, CDR2 YNNKEL (reference sequence). CDR3 length: 15 residues.

The chain combines TRBV9 with TRBJ1-2, with D hard to call. CDR1 and CDR2 (germline): SGDLS, YYNGEE. The CDR3 consists of 14 residues. V lost 4 bases to trimming and J lost 7 bases, with 17 bases between them. The CDR3 region has the DNA TGTGCCAGCAGCTCCTTCCGGGGAGAGGGTGGCTACACCTTC. It encodes CASSSFRGEGGYTF.

The genes are TRBV24-1 and TRBJ1-2, with D unclear. This CDR3 is 14 amino acids long. Trimming cost V 3 bases and J 8 bases, with 15 bases left between them. Germline V lookup: CDR1 KGHDR, CDR2 SFDVKD. The CDR3 DNA is TGTGCCACCAGTGATCAAAACACCTTGTGCGGCTACACCTTC. It yields the protein CATSDQNTLCGYTF.

The J gene is TRBJ2-3, the V gene TRBV2; 7 nucleotides match TRBD2. CDR1 is SNHLY, CDR2 FYNNEI, per germline. V was pared by 1 base and J by 8 bases, with 6 bases of the junction left unmatched. The CDR3 spans 14 residues. The CDR3 protein is CASSEVASGLTQYF. CDR3 DNA: TGTGCCAGCAGTGAAGTGGCTAGCGGTCTTACGCAGTATTTT. The whole variable domain, filled in from reference TRBV2 and TRBJ2-3, reads EPEVTQTPSHQVTQMGQEVILRCVPISNHLYFYWYRQILGQKVEFLVSFYNNEISEKSEIFDDQFSVERPDGSNFTLKIRSTKLEDSAMYFCASSEVASGLTQYFGPGTRLTVL.